Detailed here is one TCR beta chain. This clonotype was picked up one time. There is no known antigen for this receptor. No per-base quality is available; no much larger clone lies one base away. Systemically healthy Caucasian individuals from Russia, 39 in total and aged roughly 6 to 100 years, were included as donors. Each donor gave ten milliliters of peripheral blood, drawn into EDTA-treated Vacutainer tubes. PBMCs were isolated by Ficoll-Paque density-gradient centrifugation, with at least 7 million obtained per sample. Trizol reagent was used to extract total RNA from the PBMCs, yielding at least 5.5 micrograms per sample. For every donor, an aliquot of PBMCs went through flow cytometry to measure the percentages of naive CD45RAhigh/CD27high T cells. To prepare the library, 5' RACE was applied. The second PCR ran for about 7 to 11 cycles and used a J-beta primer mix along with a sample-barcoded 5' primer. Each TCR beta cDNA molecule received a unique molecular identifier from a template-switch 5' adaptor carrying 12 random nucleotides. Each sample yielded at least 2.5 million CDR3-containing paired-end reads. First-strand cDNA synthesis was performed from all RNA using the Mint cDNA synthesis kit, with priming by a TRBC-specific oligonucleotide. Following uracil-DNA glycosylase treatment, a first 18-cycle PCR with universal primers M1SS and BC2_uni_R was performed on all cDNA. In the authors' own workflow: Each sample was normalized by randomly selecting 1 million high-quality reads, each carrying a distinct molecular identifier. Reads sharing molecular identifiers were discarded rather than binned into consensus sequences. MiTCR, run with a Q25 quality threshold and the strictest error-elimination algorithm, handled CDR3 identification, clonotype clustering and error correction. A nonparametric unseen species model with Euler transformation was used to estimate lower-bound total TCR beta diversity. TCRdb reworked the public reads: Q25 trimming with fastp, MiXCR clone assembly, productive beta chains retained. Entries are consolidated by CDR3 protein sequence, retaining the most common genes and DNA. These V and J calls rely on TCRdb rather than the paper's analysis. In this sample the table shows 1.5 million to 2 million distinct CDR3 sequences, 30% to 40% of which occur a single time. The top ten constitute roughly 23% of the sample.

The data belong to a study of blood T cells in healthy people across ages (dated by TCRdb to about 2015). Concerning the study at large: In model experiments, template switching captured about one uniquely barcoded TCR beta cDNA molecule for every two T cells. To track age-related changes in TCR beta repertoire diversity, the study relied on deep sequencing normalized with unique cDNA molecular identifiers. Donors were grouped into four age groups: young (average roughly 16 years), middle-aged (39), aged (around 60) and long-lived (just over 80). To avoid experimental bias, donors of different ages were distributed randomly across sequencing lanes. The study analyzed two additional independent replicas of 1 million unique cDNA reads from the same blood draw for two donors, one aged 18 to 29 and one aged 80 or older.

There are 14 amino acids in the CDR3, from cysteine to phenylalanine inclusive. The CDR3 DNA has 42 bases and is translated from base 1. Trimming takes 3 bases from V and 2 bases from J, and the germline ends sit 12 bases apart. CDR1 SGHRS and CDR2 YFSETQ are derived from the germline V gene. Summary of the overall study and its limitations: Compared with the aged group, the long-lived group had more naive CD4+ T cells, fewer expanded clones and increased TCR diversity, a pattern suggesting age selection. There was a strong correlation between observed TCR beta diversity and the percentage of naive T cells measured by flow cytometry. Because the CMV infection status of the donors was unknown, age-related changes in expanded clonotypes may potentially have been confounded. Observed TCR beta diversity per million T cells fell roughly linearly with age, and a significant reduction was already apparent by age around 36. Because profiling used bulk unsorted PBMCs, naive and antigen-experienced compartments could not be compared conclusively. Estimates of total diversity from one million sequenced T cells were regarded as lower bounds and underestimates.

The receptor comes from a human donor in good health. The sequence joins TRBV5-1 to TRBJ2-7; D gene: possibly TRBD1, on 5 matching bases. Source material: blood. The sequence in DNA is TGCGCCAGCAGCTGGCAGGGATCCCCCTACGAGCAGTACTTC. Translation gives CASSWQGSPYEQYF.